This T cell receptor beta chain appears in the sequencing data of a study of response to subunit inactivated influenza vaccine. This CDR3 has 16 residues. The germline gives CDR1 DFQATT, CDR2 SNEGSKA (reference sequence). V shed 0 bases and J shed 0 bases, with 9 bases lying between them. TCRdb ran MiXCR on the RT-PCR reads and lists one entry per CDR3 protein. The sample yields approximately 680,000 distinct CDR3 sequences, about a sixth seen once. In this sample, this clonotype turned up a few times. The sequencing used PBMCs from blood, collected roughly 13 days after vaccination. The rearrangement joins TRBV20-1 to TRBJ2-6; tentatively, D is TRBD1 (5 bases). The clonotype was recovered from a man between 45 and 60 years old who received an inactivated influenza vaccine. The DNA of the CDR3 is TGCAGTGCTAGAGATTTGGGGCTCTCTGGGGCCAACGTCCTGACTTTC. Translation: CSARDLGLSGANVLTF.